These 15 T cell receptor beta chains came from one sample sequenced in a study of cytomegalovirus exposure and HLA in healthy donors. With 60 Vbeta and 13 Jbeta primers, the PCR was carried out. Repertoires were generated with immunoSEQ multiplex PCR, while TCRdb's copy carries only in-frame clones and drops some. The sample lists over 150,000 clones, approximately 88% seen once, with 0.38% in the top ten. What was sequenced was PBMCs. The receptors here all came from a boy younger than 10 in good health and CMV-seronegative.

The V gene is TRBV4-1, the J gene TRBJ2-7, with TRBD2 identical over 8 bases. Germline CDR1 MGHRA, CDR2 YSYEKL. J was trimmed by 0 bases and V by 6 bases; bases with no gene match: 10. This CDR3 is 16 amino acids long. The DNA for the CDR3 is TGCGCCAGCAGTCGAGGAGCGACTAGCGACTCCTACGAGCAGTACTTC. Translation gives CASSRGATSDSYEQYF.

V usage is TRBV19 and J usage is TRBJ1-1; 8 bases agree with TRBD1. Germline V gives CDR1 LNHDA, CDR2 SQIVND (reference sequence). V lost 5 bases, J lost 4 bases, and 9 bases stayed unmatched. This CDR3 has 15 amino acids. CDR3 amino acids: CASSLTGGESTEAFF. The CDR3 DNA reads as TGTGCCAGTAGTCTTACAGGGGGGGAGAGCACTGAAGCTTTCTTT.

The rearrangement joins TRBV7-9 to TRBJ2-1; 11 nucleotides line up with TRBD2. The CDR3 totals 19 residues. V shed 1 base, J shed 4 bases, and the junction held 12 bases outside the gene matches. Germline CDR1 reads SEHNR; CDR2 reads FQNEAQ (reference sequence). DNA of the CDR3: TGTGCCAGCAGCTTAGGGTTAGCGGGAGGGCCCAACCTATACAATGAGCAGTTCTTC. It encodes CASSLGLAGGPNLYNEQFF.

The rearrangement uses TRBV27 and TRBJ1-4; the D gene is possibly TRBD1 (5 bases). This CDR3 region has 13 residues. The germline V gene encodes CDR1 MNHEY and CDR2 SMNVEV (reference sequence). The V end was cut by 5 bases, the J end by 14 bases, with 18 bases between. CDR3 nucleotides: TGTGCCAGCAGTAGGGACCCCGCCGGGGGGCTGTTTTTT. It codes for CASSRDPAGGLFF.

CDR3 residues: CASSVRDRGFYEQYF. CDR3 coding DNA: TGTGCCAGCAGCGTTCGGGACAGGGGGTTCTACGAGCAGTACTTC. J is TRBJ2-7 and V is TRBV5-8; 11 nucleotides line up with TRBD1. Germline loops: CDR1 SGHTS, CDR2 YDEGEE. V was pared by 4 bases and J by 3 bases, with 6 bases of the junction left unmatched. This CDR3 is built from 15 residues. Based on the CDR3 plus reference TRBV5-8 and TRBJ2-7, the full variable domain is EAGVTQSPTHLIKTRGQQATLRCSPISGHTSVYWYQQALGLGLQFLLWYDEGEERNRGNFPPRFSGRQFPNYSSELNVNALELEDSALYLCASSVRDRGFYEQYFGPGTRLTVT.

This CDR3 reads CASSLLAGVRGELFF. As DNA, the CDR3 is TGTGCCAGCAGCCTACTAGCGGGAGTTCGCGGGGAGCTGTTTTTT. J is TRBJ2-2 and V is TRBV7-9; 11 bases line up with TRBD2. The CDR3 loop spans 15 amino acids. The germline V gene encodes CDR1 SEHNR and CDR2 FQNEAQ (reference sequence). V dropped 5 bases and J dropped 7; count of bases not matched to a gene: 6.

The count of this clone is one. This chain connects TRBV19 to TRBJ1-1, with no clear D. The CDR3 contains 14 residues. V lost 5 bases, J lost 9 bases, and 19 bases lay in between. The germline V gene encodes CDR1 LNHDA and CDR2 SQIVND (reference sequence). The CDR3 DNA is TGTGCCAGTAGTCCCTCGGTAGAGTCCTCCCAAGCTTTCTTT. Translated: CASSPSVESSQAFF.

The rearrangement joins TRBV9 to TRBJ2-7, with 7 bases matching TRBD1. Germline CDR1 reads SGDLS; CDR2 reads YYNGEE. V shed 4 bases and J 0 bases; nucleotides not matched to a gene: 7. This CDR3 has 15 residues. The CDR3 here is CASSKNRDSSYEQYF. The CDR3 coding sequence is TGTGCCAGCAGCAAAAACCGGGACAGCTCCTACGAGCAGTACTTC.

The gene calls are TRBV27 and TRBJ2-5; a possible D gene is TRBD2 (5 bases). The DNA end is a closer match to TRBJ2-7, so the J assignment may be wrong. Germline CDR1 MNHEY, CDR2 SMNVEV (reference sequence). This CDR3 spans 15 amino acids. In nucleotides, the CDR3 is TGTGCCAGCAGCTATACAAGCGGCCTCTCCTACGAGCAGTACTTC. Translation: CASSYTSGLSYEQYF.

This rearrangement joins TRBV19 to TRBJ1-3; TRBD1 matches 7 bases. The V and J ends lost 8 bases and 0 bases, in that order; junction bases with no gene match: 4. The CDR3 has 14 residues. Germline CDR1 reads LNHDA; CDR2 reads SQIVND (reference sequence). The CDR3 nucleotides read TGTGCCAGTTCAACAGGGGCCTCTGGAAACACCATATATTTT. Translating it yields CASSTGASGNTIYF.

This chain links TRBV4-2 with TRBJ2-1; 8 positions agree with TRBD2. Germline CDR1 reads LGHNA; CDR2 reads YNFKEQ. The V and J ends lost 1 base and 6 bases, in that order; junction bases with no gene match: 5. There are 15 residues in the CDR3. The CDR3 region is CASSQGGTRANEQFF. The CDR3 nucleotides read TGTGCCAGCAGCCAAGGGGGGACTAGGGCCAATGAGCAGTTCTTC.

The chain has TRBV12-5 and TRBJ1-4, with TRBD1 identical over 7 bases. Trimming removed 3 bases from V and 5 bases from J; junction bases left unmatched: 0. Germline assignment: CDR1 LGHNT and CDR2 FRNRAP. The CDR3 contains 13 residues. DNA of the CDR3: TGTGCTAGTGGTTTACAGGGGAATGAAAAACTGTTTTTT. It yields the protein CASGLQGNEKLFF.

As concerns this clone: One end of the junction is discordant with germline, which a read error may explain. Within the sample, other DNA sequences also encode this same CDR3. J is TRBJ2-7 and V is TRBV6-5; D perhaps matches TRBD1 (5 bases). The CDR3 has 13 residues. CDR1 and CDR2 (germline): MNHEY, SVGAGI. The CDR3 DNA is TGTGCCAGCAGTCTGGGGCCTTTCTACGAACAGTACTTC. Protein sequence: CASSLGPFYEQYF.

The gene calls are TRBV10-3 and TRBJ2-5; tentative D call: TRBD1 (7 bases). CDR3 size: 13 residues. V was clipped by 3 bases and J by 5 bases, with 10 bases between them. The germline gives CDR1 ENHRY, CDR2 SYGVKD. The CDR3 bases are TGTGCCATCAGTGACAGGGGGGAGGAGACCCAGTACTTC. This codes for CAISDRGEETQYF.

This clone was found once. The gene calls are TRBV10-1 and TRBJ2-3, with 9 nucleotides matching TRBD2. The J segment lost 7 bases and the V segment lost 7 bases, leaving 9 bases of the junction unmatched. Germline V gene data show CDR1 as WNHNN and CDR2 as SYGVQD (reference sequence). The CDR3 totals 14 residues. CDR3 protein: CASKEGLAGYTQYF. The CDR3 bases are TGCGCCAGCAAAGAAGGGCTAGCGGGATATACGCAGTATTTT.